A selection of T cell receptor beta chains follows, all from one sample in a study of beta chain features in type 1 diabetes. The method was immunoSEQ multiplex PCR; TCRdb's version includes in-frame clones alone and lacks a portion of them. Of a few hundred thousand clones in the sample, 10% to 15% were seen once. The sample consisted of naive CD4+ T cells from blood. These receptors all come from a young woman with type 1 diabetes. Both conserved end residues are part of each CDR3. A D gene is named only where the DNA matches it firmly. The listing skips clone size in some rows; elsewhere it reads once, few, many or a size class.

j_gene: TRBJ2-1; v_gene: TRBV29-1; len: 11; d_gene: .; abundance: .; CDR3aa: CSGRTASIRFF; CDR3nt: TGCAGCGGGAGGACAGCTTCCATCAGGTTCTTC
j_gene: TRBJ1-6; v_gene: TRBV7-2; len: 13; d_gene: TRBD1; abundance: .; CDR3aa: CASVRDRNSPLHF; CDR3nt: TGTGCCAGCGTACGGGACAGGAATTCACCCCTCCACTTT
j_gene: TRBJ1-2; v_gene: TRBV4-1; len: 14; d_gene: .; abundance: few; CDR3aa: CASSQGQTLYGYTF; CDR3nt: TGCGCCAGCAGCCAAGGACAGACGCTCTATGGCTACACCTTC
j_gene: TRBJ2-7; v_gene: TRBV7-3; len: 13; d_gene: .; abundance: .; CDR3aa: CASSFDRSYEQYF; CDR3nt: TGTGCCAGCAGCTTTGACAGATCCTACGAGCAGTACTTC
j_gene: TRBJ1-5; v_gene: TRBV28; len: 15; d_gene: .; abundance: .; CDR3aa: CASSFPGGSNQPQHF; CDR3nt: TGTGCCAGCAGTTTCCCCGGGGGTAGCAATCAGCCCCAGCATTTT
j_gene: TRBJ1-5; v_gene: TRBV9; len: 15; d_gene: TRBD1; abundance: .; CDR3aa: CASSVGTGSNQPQHF; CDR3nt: TGTGCCAGCAGCGTGGGGACAGGGTCCAATCAGCCCCAGCATTTT
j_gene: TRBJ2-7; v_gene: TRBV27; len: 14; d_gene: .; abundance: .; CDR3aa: CASSPSTRVYEQYF; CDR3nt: TGTGCCAGCAGTCCCTCGACGCGGGTCTACGAGCAGTACTTC
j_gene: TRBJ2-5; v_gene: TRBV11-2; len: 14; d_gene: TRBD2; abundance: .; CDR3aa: CASSFKAGKETQYF; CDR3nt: TGTGCCAGCAGCTTTAAAGCGGGAAAAGAGACCCAGTACTTC
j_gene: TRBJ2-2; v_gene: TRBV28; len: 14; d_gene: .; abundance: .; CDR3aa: CASYRGGYTGELFF; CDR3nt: TGTGCCAGCTACCGAGGGGGATACACCGGGGAGCTGTTTTTT
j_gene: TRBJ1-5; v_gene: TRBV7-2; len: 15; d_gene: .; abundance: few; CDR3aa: CASRAQGSSNQPQHF; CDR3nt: TGTGCCAGCAGGGCCCAGGGGTCGAGCAATCAGCCCCAGCATTTT
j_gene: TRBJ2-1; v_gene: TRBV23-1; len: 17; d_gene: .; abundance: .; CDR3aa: CARYGTGAHRSYNEQFF; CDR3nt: TGCGCCAGATATGGTACCGGAGCGCACCGCTCCTACAATGAGCAGTTCTTC
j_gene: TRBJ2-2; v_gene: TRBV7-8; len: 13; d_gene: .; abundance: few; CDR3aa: CASRERNTGELFF; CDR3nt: TGTGCCAGCAGAGAGCGAAACACCGGGGAGCTGTTTTTT
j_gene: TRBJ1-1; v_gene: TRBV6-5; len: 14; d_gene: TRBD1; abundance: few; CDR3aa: CASSSPRGDTEAFF; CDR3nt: TGTGCCAGCAGTTCCCCCAGGGGGGACACTGAAGCTTTCTTT
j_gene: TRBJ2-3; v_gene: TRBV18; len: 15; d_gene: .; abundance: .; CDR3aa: CASSPPWTSTDTQYF; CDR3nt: TGTGCCAGCTCACCACCGTGGACTAGCACAGATACGCAGTATTTT
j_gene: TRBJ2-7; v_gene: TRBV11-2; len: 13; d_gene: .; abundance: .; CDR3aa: CASSSRGWYEQYF; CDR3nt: TGTGCCAGCAGCAGCAGGGGCTGGTACGAGCAGTACTTC
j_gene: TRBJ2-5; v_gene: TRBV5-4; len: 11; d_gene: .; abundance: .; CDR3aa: CAAGHQETQYF; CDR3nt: TGTGCCGCGGGTCACCAAGAGACCCAGTACTTC
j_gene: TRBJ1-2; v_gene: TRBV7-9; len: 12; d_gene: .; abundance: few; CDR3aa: CASFLGGHGYTF; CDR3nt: TGTGCCAGCTTTCTGGGAGGACACGGCTACACCTTC
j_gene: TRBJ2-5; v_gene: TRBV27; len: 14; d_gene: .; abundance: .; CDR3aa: CASSLEGLQETQYF; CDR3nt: TGTGCCAGCAGTTTAGAGGGACTCCAAGAGACCCAGTACTTC
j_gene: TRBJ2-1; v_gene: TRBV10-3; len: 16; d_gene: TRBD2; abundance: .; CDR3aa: CAISGTSGSTYNEQFF; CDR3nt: TGTGCCATCAGTGGAACTAGCGGGAGCACCTACAATGAGCAGTTCTTC
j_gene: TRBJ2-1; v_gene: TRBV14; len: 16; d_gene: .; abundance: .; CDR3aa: CASSQALGSRDNEQFF; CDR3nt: TGTGCCAGCAGCCAGGCGTTGGGTAGCAGGGACAATGAGCAGTTCTTC
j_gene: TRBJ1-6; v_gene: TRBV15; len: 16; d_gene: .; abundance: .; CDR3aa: CATSRDRQGSNSPLHF; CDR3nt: TGTGCCACCAGCAGAGATAGGCAGGGGAGTAATTCACCCCTCCACTTT
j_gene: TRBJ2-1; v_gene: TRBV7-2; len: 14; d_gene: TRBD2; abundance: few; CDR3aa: CASSSGTSGNEQFF; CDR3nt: TGTGCCAGCAGCTCCGGGACTAGCGGGAATGAGCAGTTCTTC
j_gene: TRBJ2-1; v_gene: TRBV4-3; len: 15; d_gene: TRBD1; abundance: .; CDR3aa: CASSHRQGPNNEQFF; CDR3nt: TGCGCCAGCAGCCACCGACAGGGCCCAAACAATGAGCAGTTCTTC
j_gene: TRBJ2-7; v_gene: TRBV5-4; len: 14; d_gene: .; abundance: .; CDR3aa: CASSLVQGTDEQYF; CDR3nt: TGTGCCAGCAGCTTGGTCCAGGGTACCGACGAGCAGTACTTC